This TCR beta chain was sequenced during a study of shared clonotypes between healthy human individuals. Study conclusions and caveats: Clonotypes shared by all four sorted-subset donors had higher generation probabilities than non-shared clonotypes.

Worth noting for this clone: What it binds is unknown.

The authors ran the assay at deep level. Across several immunoSEQ plates, the genomic DNA of each subset was split evenly. Some clones are missing from TCRdb's copy, which holds only in-frame ones; the method was immunoSEQ multiplex PCR. In the table there are roughly 2.2 million clones, 85% to 95% of which are singletons. Trimming stripped 4 bases from V and 1 base from J, with 10 bases between. Germline CDR1 and CDR2: SGHDN and FVKESK. The CDR3 spans 14 residues. The sequenced sample was naive CD4+ T cells from PBMCs. Specified subset: CD45RA+ positively selected. This sequence originates from a man aged 18 to 30 in good health. Some clones in this sample may be carry-over from other donors' samples. The V call is TRBV14, the J call TRBJ2-5, with D perhaps matching TRBD1 or TRBD2 (5 bases each). CDR3 DNA sequence: TGTGCCAGCAGCCCCTGGGACGGCCAAGAGACCCAGTACTTC. Translating gives CASSPWDGQETQYF.